The 24 T cell receptor beta chains listed next were all sequenced from one sample in a study of T cell clones after liver transplantation. Clones were sequenced by immunoSEQ multiplex PCR, and TCRdb holds only the in-frame ones, with some missing. The sample records 75,000 to 95,000 clones, approximately 87% being singletons. The source was CD4+ T cells from blood, collected at the 22-month timepoint. These receptor sequences come from a human patient who received a liver transplant. Some T cells may arise from the graft donor.

V usage is TRBV30 and J usage is TRBJ2-2; D is unclear. The V gene lost 2 bases and the J gene lost 6 bases, with 7 bases spanning the gap. The CDR3 extends over 12 amino acids. Germline assignment: CDR1 GTSNPN and CDR2 SVGIG (reference sequence). The DNA for the CDR3 is TGTGCCTGGAGTTTGGGGTCCGGGGAGCTGTTTTTT. Its protein is CAWSLGSGELFF.

This clone was counted a few times. The J gene is TRBJ2-2, the V gene TRBV18; 10 bases fit TRBD1. Germline CDR1 is KGHSH and CDR2 is LQKENI. The V gene end was trimmed by 4 bases and the J gene end by 3 bases; junction bases not matched to a gene: 2. The CDR3 has 15 residues. The CDR3 bases are TGTGCCAGCTCACTCGGACAGGGGGACACCGGGGAGCTGTTTTTT. Encoded protein: CASSLGQGDTGELFF.

J is TRBJ2-3 and V is TRBV11-2; 15 positions agree with TRBD2. There are 17 residues in the CDR3. CDR1 and CDR2 (germline): SGHAT, FQNNGV. J was trimmed by 4 bases and V by 5 bases; bases with no gene match: 7. CDR3 DNA sequence: TGTGCCAGCAGCCCCGGACTAGCGGGAGGGCCTGCAGATACGCAGTATTTT. It encodes CASSPGLAGGPADTQYF.

The chain carries TRBV5-1 and TRBJ2-7; 8 nucleotides match TRBD1. The CDR3 contains 13 residues. Germline-derived CDR1 and CDR2 are SGHRS and YFSETQ. V was pared by 0 bases and J by 6 bases, with 2 bases of the junction left unmatched. The CDR3 DNA follows: TGCGCCAGCAGCTTGGCCAGGGGGCGCGAGCAGTACTTC. Translated, it gives CASSLARGREQYF.

The V and J genes are TRBV6-4 and TRBJ1-1; TRBD1 matches at 10 bases. Per germline, CDR1 MRHNA and CDR2 SNTAGT. V was clipped by 5 bases and J by 10 bases; unmatched bases: 7. CDR3 length equals 13 residues. CDR3 sequence: CASSPWTGGRAFF. The CDR3 DNA follows: TGTGCCAGCAGTCCTTGGACAGGGGGGAGAGCTTTCTTT.

This chain joins TRBV20-1 and TRBJ1-2; no clear D gene. There are 11 residues in the CDR3. Germline values: CDR1 DFQATT, CDR2 SNEGSKA (reference sequence). Trimming took 5 bases from V and 6 from J, leaving 10 bases between them. The CDR3 DNA reads TGCAGTGCTCAGTTTGGGGATGGCTACACCTTC. Protein: CSAQFGDGYTF.

This clone was observed once. The chain uses TRBV28 and TRBJ1-5, with a weak D call TRBD1 (6 bases). Germline V lookup: CDR1 MDHEN, CDR2 SYDVKM. The CDR3 is made up of 15 amino acids. The V end lost 1 base, the J end lost 4 bases, and 11 bases lay between the germline ends. The CDR3: CASSLSGGINQPQHF. CDR3 coding DNA: TGTGCCAGCAGTTTATCGGGGGGCATAAATCAGCCCCAGCATTTT.

V usage is TRBV29-1 and J usage is TRBJ1-1, with TRBD1 identical over 10 bases. CDR1 and CDR2 from the germline V gene are SQVTM and ANQGSEA. V gave up 7 bases and J gave up 5 bases; unmatched junction bases: 7. The CDR3 extends over 13 amino acids. CDR3 DNA: TGCAGCGGGACAGGACAGGGGGTTACTGAAGCTTTCTTT. Residues: CSGTGQGVTEAFF.

The chain carries TRBV2 and TRBJ2-7; D is uncertain. CDR3 length: 12 amino acids. Per germline, CDR1 SNHLY and CDR2 FYNNEI. Trimming removed 6 bases at V and 3 bases at J, with 9 bases between. The CDR3, as DNA: TGTGCCAGCAGCGTTGACATCTACGAGCAGTACTTC. This translates into CASSVDIYEQYF.

The V and J genes are TRBV5-1 and TRBJ2-1; 7 bases fit TRBD1. CDR1 SGHRS and CDR2 YFSETQ come from the germline V gene. The CDR3 loop spans 16 amino acids. With 4 bases clipped from V and 10 bases from J, the junction kept 17 bases outside the gene matches. CDR3 nucleotides: TGCGCCAGCAGCCCGATAAGGAACAGGGGTAGAGGAGAGCAGTTCTTC. Its protein is CASSPIRNRGRGEQFF.

The chain uses TRBV4-1 and TRBJ1-2; D not resolved. Trimming pared 0 bases from V and 0 bases from J, leaving 8 bases between. The CDR3 contains 15 residues. Germline lookup yields CDR1 MGHRA and CDR2 YSYEKL. For the CDR3, the DNA is TGCGCCAGCAGCCAAGATCCTCAGGCTAACTATGGCTACACCTTC. Its translation is CASSQDPQANYGYTF.

This clone was detected only a few times. An end of the junction does not agree with germline; a read error may underlie this. The J gene is TRBJ2-7, the V gene TRBV7-9; 7 nucleotides agree with TRBD1. Germline CDR1 and CDR2: SEHNR and FQNEAQ (reference sequence). CDR3 length equals 12 residues. Here the CDR3 reads CASSYEKGQILF. In nucleotides, the CDR3 is TGTGCCAGCAGCTACGAGAAGGGACAGATTCTATTC.

V is TRBV29-1 and J is TRBJ1-2; 7 bases map to TRBD1. The CDR3 runs 15 residues. Trimming cost V 6 bases and J 0 bases; bases outside gene matches: 10. Germline CDR1 is SQVTM and CDR2 is ANQGSEA. The CDR3 sequence: CSVQGQREANYGYTF. The CDR3 nucleotides are TGCAGCGTGCAGGGACAGAGAGAAGCTAACTATGGCTACACCTTC. The full variable domain, completed using reference TRBV29-1 and TRBJ1-2, is SAVISQKPSRDICQRGTSLTIQCQVDSQVTMMFWYRQQPGQSLTLIATANQGSEATYESGFVIDKFPISRPNLTFSTLTVSNMSPEDSSIYLCSVQGQREANYGYTFGSGTRLTVV.

In this sample, this clone turned up once. The CDR3 protein is CSVEGQRPGEQYF. DNA of the CDR3: TGCAGCGTTGAAGGGCAGAGACCCGGCGAGCAGTACTTC. The chain uses TRBV29-1 and TRBJ2-7; D not certain. Germline V gene lookup returns CDR1 SQVTM and CDR2 ANQGSEA. Trimming took off 1 base at V and 6 bases at J, with 13 bases between the two ends. The CDR3 is 13 residues long.

V usage is TRBV6-5 and J usage is TRBJ1-6, with D perhaps TRBD1 (6 bases). Trimming took 7 bases from V and 5 from J, leaving 15 bases between them. CDR1 and CDR2 from the germline V gene are MNHEY and SVGAGI. The CDR3 runs 15 residues. CDR3 loop: CASTTLGQNNSPLHF. CDR3 nucleotide sequence: TGTGCCAGCACCACCCTGGGACAAAATAATTCACCCCTCCACTTT.

This rearrangement joins TRBV4-3 to TRBJ2-7; D might be TRBD2 (6 bases). Germline CDR1 LGHNA, CDR2 YSLEER. This CDR3 spans 15 amino acids. Trimming took off 0 bases at V and 5 bases at J, with 14 bases between the two ends. The CDR3 region has the DNA TGCGCCAGCAGCCAAGATCCCGGGAGATTTAACGAGCAGTACTTC. It specifies CASSQDPGRFNEQYF.

J is TRBJ1-5 and V is TRBV28; tentative D call: TRBD1 (5 bases). Germline V lookup: CDR1 MDHEN, CDR2 SYDVKM. This CDR3 is built from 17 residues. Trimming pared 3 bases from V and 1 base from J, leaving 16 bases between. DNA of the CDR3: TGTGCCAGCAGTTTCCCCCCGGGGCCAGGGAGCAATCAGCCCCAGCATTTT. Amino acid sequence: CASSFPPGPGSNQPQHF.

The chain uses TRBV2 and TRBJ2-7; no clear D gene. Trimming removed 6 bases from V and 3 bases from J, with 6 bases in between. Germline-derived CDR1 and CDR2 are SNHLY and FYNNEI. The CDR3 contains 11 residues. CDR3 sequence (DNA): TGTGCCAGCAGATCTTACTACGAGCAGTACTTC. Translation gives CASRSYYEQYF.

The chain recombines TRBV7-2 with TRBJ1-2; D unresolved. CDR3 length: 14 residues. V lost 1 base to trimming and J lost 4 bases, with 10 bases between them. CDR1 SGHTA and CDR2 FQGNSA come from the germline V gene. Written as DNA, the CDR3 is TGTGCCAGCAGCTTAGTTGGGGTGACCTATGGCTACACCTTC. It codes for CASSLVGVTYGYTF.

The V gene is TRBV30, the J gene TRBJ2-3; TRBD2 matches at 7 bases. The CDR3 is made up of 14 amino acids. After removal of 8 bases from V and 5 bases from J, the junction contained 13 bases not matched to a gene. The germline CDR1 and CDR2 sequences are GTSNPN and SVGIG (reference sequence). CDR3 amino acids: CATKLAGALDTQYF. The DNA of the CDR3 is TGTGCCACCAAGCTCGCGGGAGCGTTAGATACGCAGTATTTT.

The rearrangement joins TRBV7-2 to TRBJ2-1, with 10 bases aligning to TRBD2. Trimming removed 1 base from V and 1 base from J; junction bases left unmatched: 1. CDR1 and CDR2 (germline): SGHTA, FQGNSA. The CDR3 is 16 residues long. DNA for the CDR3: TGTGCCAGCAGCTTAGGGACTAGCGGATCCTACAATGAGCAGTTCTTC. As protein: CASSLGTSGSYNEQFF.

This rearrangement joins TRBV6-1 to TRBJ2-2; D might be TRBD2 (6 bases). The length of the CDR3 is 14 residues. V gave up 6 bases and J gave up 0 bases, with 8 bases separating them. Per the germline V gene, CDR1 is MNHNS and CDR2 is SASEGT. CDR3 coding DNA: TGTGCCAGCAGGTGGGACTCGAACACCGGGGAGCTGTTTTTT. Translated: CASRWDSNTGELFF.

The rearrangement joins TRBV4-3 to TRBJ2-3; TRBD2 might be the D (6 bases). V dropped 2 bases and J dropped 0 bases, with 9 bases sitting between them. Germline CDR1 LGHNA, CDR2 YSLEER. This CDR3 is 15 amino acids long. The CDR3 reads CASSQLAISTDTQYF. The CDR3 coding sequence is TGCGCCAGCAGCCAACTAGCGATAAGCACAGATACGCAGTATTTT.

The V call is TRBV7-2, the J call TRBJ2-5; D remains ambiguous. Germline V lookup: CDR1 SGHTA, CDR2 FQGNSA. This CDR3 spans 15 amino acids. V lost 1 base, J lost 7 bases, and 16 bases lay in between. The CDR3 DNA is TGTGCCAGCAGCTTAGGGTCCCCCCTTCTGGGGACCCAGTACTTC. Translating gives CASSLGSPLLGTQYF.